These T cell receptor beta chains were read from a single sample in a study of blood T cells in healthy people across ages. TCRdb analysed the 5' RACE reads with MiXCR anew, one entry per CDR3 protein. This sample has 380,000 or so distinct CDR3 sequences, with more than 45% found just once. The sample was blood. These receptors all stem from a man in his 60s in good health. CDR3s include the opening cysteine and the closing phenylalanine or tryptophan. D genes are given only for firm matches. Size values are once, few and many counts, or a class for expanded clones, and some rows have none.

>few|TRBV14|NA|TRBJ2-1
TGTGCCAGCAGCCAAAACGCATACAATGAGCAGTTCTTC
CASSQNAYNEQFF
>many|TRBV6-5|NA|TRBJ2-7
TGTGCCAGCAGACCGGCAAAAGCCAGCCCCTACGAGCAGTACTTC
CASRPAKASPYEQYF
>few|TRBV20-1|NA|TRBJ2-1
TGCAGTGCTAGCGGGACTTTCAATGAGCAGTTCTTC
CSASGTFNEQFF
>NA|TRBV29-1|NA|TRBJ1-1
TGCAGCGTTAGGCCCGGGACTTGCGAGGCTTTCTTT
CSVRPGTCEAFF
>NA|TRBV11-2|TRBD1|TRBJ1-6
TGTGCCAGCAGCTTAAGGACAGGGGAGTCCCTCCACTTT
CASSLRTGESLHF
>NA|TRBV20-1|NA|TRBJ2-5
TGCAGTGCTAGGGACGACCAAGAGACCCAGTACTTC
CSARDDQETQYF
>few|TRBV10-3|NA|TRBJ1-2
TGTGCCATCAGTCAGGGAGATGGCTACACCTTC
CAISQGDGYTF
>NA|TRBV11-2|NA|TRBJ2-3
TGTGCCAGCAGCCCGGGGGGCGACCTAGCGCTTTTTTGGGGTCATACGCAGTATTTT
CASSPGGDLALFWGHTQYF
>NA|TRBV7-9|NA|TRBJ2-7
TGTGCCAGCAGCTTATGGACCGAACCATCCTACGAGCAGTACTTC
CASSLWTEPSYEQYF
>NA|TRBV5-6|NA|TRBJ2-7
TGTGCCAGCAGCTTGGCACCAGATAGGTCCTACGAGCAGTACTTC
CASSLAPDRSYEQYF
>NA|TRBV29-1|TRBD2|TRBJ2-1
TGCAGCGTCGAAAGAGGGACTAGCGGGTACAATGAGCAGTTCTTC
CSVERGTSGYNEQFF